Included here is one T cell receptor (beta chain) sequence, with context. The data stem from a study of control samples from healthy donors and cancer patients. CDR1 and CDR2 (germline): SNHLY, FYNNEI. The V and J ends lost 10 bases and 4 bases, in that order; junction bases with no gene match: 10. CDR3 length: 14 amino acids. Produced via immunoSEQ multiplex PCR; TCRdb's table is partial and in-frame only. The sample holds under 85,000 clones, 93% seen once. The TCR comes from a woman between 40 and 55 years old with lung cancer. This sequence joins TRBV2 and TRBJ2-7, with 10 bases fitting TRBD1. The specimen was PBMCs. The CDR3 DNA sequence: TGTGCCACCCAAGCGGGACAGGGGAGGTACGAGCAGTACTTC. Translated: CATQAGQGRYEQYF.